These 3 T cell receptor beta chains were all obtained from the same sample, sequenced in a study of breast tumors, draining lymph nodes, adjacent tissues. TCRdb reanalysed the multiplex PCR reads using MiXCR and keeps one entry per CDR3 protein. The profile covers around 17,000 distinct CDR3 sequences, with roughly 46% appearing a single time and roughly 13% taken by the ten largest. Sequenced input: tumor-adjacent breast tissue. The receptor source for this set is a female donor with breast cancer. Some clones in this sample may be carry-over from other donors' samples.

CDR3 in amino acids: CASRPTGRGLEGEQFF. In nucleotides, the CDR3 is TGTGCCAGCAGGCCCACGGGACGAGGGCTGGAGGGTGAGCAGTTCTTC. The chain is built from TRBV11-2 and TRBJ2-1, with TRBD2 as a possible D gene (6 bases). The CDR3 totals 16 residues. Germline loops: CDR1 SGHAT, CDR2 FQNNGV. With 6 bases removed from V and 9 bases from J, the gap between germline ends came to 24 bases.

The sample holds many counts of this clonotype. This rearrangement joins TRBV5-8 to TRBJ2-5; D call uncertain. Germline values: CDR1 SGHTS, CDR2 YDEGEE. V was clipped by 6 bases and J by 2 bases, with 5 bases between them. This CDR3 region has 11 residues. The CDR3 protein is CASTSQETQYF. The CDR3 bases are TGTGCCAGCACCTCTCAAGAGACCCAGTACTTC.

This clonotype was counted many times. The chain joins TRBV13 to TRBJ2-5, with 7 bases lining up with TRBD2. The CDR3 length is 16 residues. V dropped 0 bases and J dropped 2; count of bases not matched to a gene: 6. Germline V lookup: CDR1 PRHDT, CDR2 FYEKMQ (reference sequence). CDR3 bases: TGTGCCAGCAGCTTAGGTTCCGGGACTACTCAAGAGACCCAGTACTTC. Protein sequence: CASSLGSGTTQETQYF.